This T cell receptor (beta chain) was recorded in a study of beta chain features in type 1 diabetes. The study's findings and limits: The study found that naive, central memory and Treg TCRB repertoires appeared more similar in patients than in healthy donors. With patients and controls alike, PCR might favor shorter templates to an equal degree.

The sequenced template was cDNA made from the entire isolated RNA. Repertoires were generated with immunoSEQ multiplex PCR, while TCRdb's copy carries only in-frame clones and drops some. This sample has 40,000 or so clones, with over 50% found just once. This clone was seen more than once but under ten times. Its cognate antigen is unknown. The CDR3 loop spans 12 amino acids. Looked up from germline, CDR1 is SQVTM and CDR2 is ANQGSEA. V was pared by 4 bases and J by 8 bases, with 12 bases between. What was sequenced was Tregs from blood. The chain employs TRBV29-1 and TRBJ2-4; tentatively, D is TRBD2 (5 bases). The clonotype originates from a woman between 18 and 29 years old in good health. The CDR3 reads CSVVGSSDIQYF. CDR3 coding DNA: TGCAGCGTTGTGGGGAGTTCGGACATTCAGTACTTC.